This T cell receptor beta chain originates from a study of blood T cell repertoires in COVID-19 (dated by TCRdb to 2018 to 2020). About the study as a whole: The collaborator samples originated in the United States, Italy and Spain and spanned the acute and convalescent phases of COVID-19. The material from the prospective study consisted of cDNA or gDNA derived from T cells, B-cell-depleted T cells, or PBMCs. Subjects who had been exposed to COVID-19, were actively infected with it, or had recovered from it provided the deeply sampled blood TCRbeta repertoires that made up the dataset. The repertoires were released in a freely available public database intended as a resource for research on the immune response to SARS-CoV-2. Samples came from the ongoing ImmuneRACE study (first 160 participants) plus 1,254 subjects from 6 global collaborators. The sample metadata nearly always contained a de-identified subject ID, COVID-19 status, age in years and sex. HLA class I and class II types, where available, came from metadata supplied by the sample provider rather than from assay-based typing.

TCRbeta CDR3 regions were amplified from genomic DNA by means of the immunoSEQ Assay, a bias-controlled multiplex PCR. Per the original workflow: The number of nucleated cells in each sample was estimated from the amplification of reference gene primers within the assay. To quantify the absolute abundance of each unique TCRbeta CDR3 rearrangement, sequence reads were collapsed and filtered. For each sample, productive Simpson clonality was calculated as the square root of Simpson's diversity index across productive rearrangements. The immuneACCESS repertoire file appears here via TCRdb, limited to in-frame rearrangements. These files lack a portion of the clones; in checked studies, under half of the deficit traces to unresolved V genes, and the cause of the others is not known. V and J calls and clone size come straight from that table; D and trimming were deduced from the DNA. Present in this sample are around 120,000 clones, 65% to 80% of which were seen just once. The ten largest clones add up to 0.7% to 1% of the sample.

This clone appeared once. There is no known antigen for this receptor. No much larger clone is present one base from it, and per-base qualities are unavailable. Results and caveats for the whole study, not just this receptor: Clinical and demographic metadata were provided uncurated, with the amount varying by source and participant.

Whole blood was collected in K2EDTA tubes by collaborating institutions according to the institutions' own protocols. For TCRbeta analysis, collaborator samples were shipped as frozen whole blood, as isolated PBMCs, or as DNA extracted from either sample type. The CDR3 holds 13 amino acids from the cysteine to the phenylalanine. Only the CDR3 DNA is retained, 39 bases long and in frame from the first base. V was cut back by 0 bases and J by 6 bases, leaving a gap of 8 bases between them. The germline V gene (reference sequence) gives CDR1 as LGHDT and CDR2 as YNNKEL. Input material: peripheral blood. The TCR comes from a human donor with acute or convalescent COVID-19. The donor label of this sample is uncertain. The rearranged chain carries TRBV3-1 (or the pseudogene TRBV3-2) and TRBJ1-1, with the identity of the D gene unclear. The DNA is TGTGCCAGCAGCCAAGAGAGGTTATCTGAAGCTTTCTTT. Its product reads: CASSQERLSEAFF.